This TCR beta chain was sequenced in a study of shared clonotypes between healthy human individuals. Germline values: CDR1 SGHNT, CDR2 YYREEE (reference sequence). V gave up 2 bases and J gave up 1 base, with 15 bases separating them. The CDR3 loop spans 16 amino acids. Assay used: immunoSEQ multiplex PCR; TCRdb lists only in-frame clones, some missing. Here the sample spans 2 million to 3 million clones, about 92% being singletons. Only one count was recorded for this clone. Material: naive CD4+ T cells sorted from blood. Subset in this sample: CD45RA+ positively selected. The sequence derives from a man younger than 35 in good health. This rearrangement joins TRBV5-4 to TRBJ1-1; D remains unclear. The CDR3 DNA sequence: TGTGCCAGCAGCTTTGACCCCTCGGGGAGGAACACTGAAGCTTTCTTT. This encodes CASSFDPSGRNTEAFF.